The 25 T cell receptor beta chains presented below share a single source sample, sequenced in a study of CD8 T cells in Susac syndrome. With random hexamers, roughly 0.45 to 1 ug RNA was reverse transcribed. TCRdb analysed the immunoSEQ multiplex PCR reads with MiXCR anew, one entry per CDR3 protein. The top ten hold around 0.13% of the sample, which has hundreds of thousands of distinct CDR3 sequences, 80% to 95% seen once. The source material was CD8+ T cells from PBMCs. These receptors came from a human donor with multiple sclerosis.

The rearrangement links TRBV20-1 to TRBJ2-1; tentatively, D is TRBD2 (7 bases). Germline CDR1 and CDR2: DFQATT and SNEGSKA (reference sequence). Trimming pared 7 bases from V and 9 bases from J, leaving 16 bases between. The CDR3 sequence is 12 residues long. The CDR3 sequence is CSGRGGPGEQFF. CDR3 in DNA: TGCAGTGGAAGGGGGGGGCCAGGTGAGCAGTTCTTC.

V gene TRBV11-3 combines with J gene TRBJ2-1; D may correspond to TRBD1 or TRBD2 (5 bases each). The CDR3 loop spans 14 amino acids. Germline V gene lookup returns CDR1 SGHNT and CDR2 YENEEA. Trimming removed 4 bases at V and 6 bases at J, with 13 bases between. The CDR3 loop reads CASSWIRDGNEQFF. The CDR3 DNA reads as TGTGCCAGCAGCTGGATCCGGGACGGCAATGAGCAGTTCTTC.

This clonotype was detected a few times. The V gene is TRBV12-3 or TRBV12-4, the J gene TRBJ2-1; the match to TRBD2 covers 12 bases. Trimming cost V 1 base and J 7 bases; bases outside gene matches: 2. This CDR3 spans 15 amino acids. As DNA, the CDR3 is TGTGCCAGCAGTTTAGGGCTAGCGGGGGGGAATGAGCAGTTCTTC. It yields the protein CASSLGLAGGNEQFF.

As DNA, the CDR3 is TGTGCCAGCAGCTTGTATCTGGAAATGAACACTGAAGCTTTCTTT. Its protein product is CASSLYLEMNTEAFF. The rearrangement joins TRBV5-4 to TRBJ1-1; D is ambiguous. Germline assignment: CDR1 SGHNT and CDR2 YYREEE (reference sequence). Trimming took 1 base from V and 0 from J, leaving 10 bases between them. This CDR3 spans 15 amino acids. Complete variable domain (other parts from reference TRBV5-4 and TRBJ1-1): ETGVTQSPTHLIKTRGQQVTLRCSSQSGHNTVSWYQQALGQGPQFIFQYYREEENGRGNFPPRFSGLQFPNYSSELNVNALELDDSALYLCASSLYLEMNTEAFFGQGTRLTVV.

A remark on this clonotype: An end of the junction differs from the germline gene, which may be a read error. V is TRBV10-3 and J is TRBJ1-1; perhaps TRBD1 as D (6 bases). Germline V gene data show CDR1 as ENHRY and CDR2 as SYGVKD. The CDR3 loop spans 11 amino acids. The CDR3, as DNA: TGTGCCATCAGCCCTGCCCAGGGGCGCGTCTTT. The encoded protein is CAISPAQGRVF.

The rearrangement uses TRBV29-1 and TRBJ2-3; tentatively, D is TRBD1 (5 bases). The length of the CDR3 is 15 residues. CDR1 and CDR2 (germline): SQVTM, ANQGSEA. V was clipped by 3 bases and J by 7 bases, with 20 bases between them. As DNA, the CDR3 is TGCAGCGTTGATTCTCTGCAGGGTTTAATGAATACGCAGTATTTT. It translates to CSVDSLQGLMNTQYF.

This clonotype appeared once. The chain is built from TRBV7-9 and TRBJ2-3, with TRBD2 as a possible D gene (5 bases). The germline V gene has CDR1 SEHNR and CDR2 FQNEAQ (reference sequence). The V gene lost 1 base and the J gene lost 3 bases, with 14 bases spanning the gap. CDR3 length equals 16 residues. The CDR3 DNA is TGTGCCAGCAGCTTAGGAGTAGCGAGAGGGACAGATACGCAGTATTTT. Translating gives CASSLGVARGTDTQYF.

A single count supports this clonotype. The V and J genes are TRBV9 and TRBJ1-1; no definite D call. The CDR3 extends over 14 amino acids. Per germline, CDR1 SGDLS and CDR2 YYNGEE. V was clipped by 3 bases and J by 6 bases, with 15 bases between them. CDR3 region: CASSESDGSPEAFF. CDR3 sequence (DNA): TGTGCCAGCAGCGAATCAGATGGTAGCCCTGAAGCTTTCTTT.

The V and J genes are TRBV9 and TRBJ2-7, with TRBD1 matching over 7 bases. With V trimmed by 4 bases and J by 2 bases, 12 bases remained unmatched. Germline CDR1 is SGDLS and CDR2 is YYNGEE. The CDR3 contains 16 residues. The CDR3 spells CASSPQGSTRPYEQYF. Here the CDR3 DNA reads TGTGCCAGCAGCCCACAGGGGTCCACAAGACCCTACGAGCAGTACTTC.

This clonotype occurred once. The V gene is TRBV4-1, the J gene TRBJ2-5; D uncertain. Per the germline V gene, CDR1 is MGHRA and CDR2 is YSYEKL. This CDR3 region has 14 residues. V was clipped by 2 bases and J by 1 base, with 8 bases between them. The CDR3 protein is CASSQLFLQETQYF. In DNA form, the CDR3 reads TGCGCCAGCAGCCAATTGTTCCTCCAAGAGACCCAGTACTTC.

With regard to this clonotype: One end of the junction varies from germline; a read error may be responsible. The rearrangement uses TRBV7-7 and TRBJ2-2; D uncertain. CDR1 and CDR2 (germline): SSHAT, FNYEAQ (reference sequence). The CDR3 totals 15 residues. The CDR3 DNA follows: TGTGCTAGCAGCTCGAACTTCGCGAACACCGGGGAGCTGTTTTTT. Translating gives CASSSNFANTGELFF.

The chain combines TRBV5-1 with TRBJ1-5; 7 bases agree with TRBD1. This CDR3 is built from 15 residues. Losses at the gene ends were 0 bases for V and 11 bases for J; bases not matched to a gene: 11. Germline assignment: CDR1 SGHRS and CDR2 YFSETQ. The CDR3 coding sequence is TGCGCCAGCAGCTTGGGGACAGGAAACCCCTCGGCCCAGCATTTT. Protein: CASSLGTGNPSAQHF. Full variable domain (outside the CDR3, taken from reference TRBV5-1 and TRBJ1-5): KAGVTQTPRYLIKTRGQQVTLSCSPISGHRSVSWYQQTPGQGLQFLFEYFSETQRNKGNFPGRFSGRQFSNSRSEMNVSTLELGDSALYLCASSLGTGNPSAQHFGDGTRLSIL.

The chain joins TRBV6-6 to TRBJ2-3; D is unresolved. Trimming took 7 bases from V and 4 from J, leaving 18 bases between them. Germline-derived CDR1 and CDR2 are MNHNY and SVGAGI (reference sequence). The CDR3 spans 15 residues. In DNA form, the CDR3 reads TGTGCCAGCACCAGATACGATGCCCCCCCAGATACGCAGTATTTT. Residues: CASTRYDAPPDTQYF.

J is TRBJ1-1 and V is TRBV5-1, with D perhaps TRBD1 (6 bases). The V end was cut by 0 bases, the J end by 3 bases, with 9 bases between. Germline assignment: CDR1 SGHRS and CDR2 YFSETQ. This CDR3 spans 14 amino acids. CDR3 residues: CASSLEYRDTEAFF. The CDR3 bases are TGCGCCAGCAGCTTGGAATACAGGGACACTGAAGCTTTCTTT. Full variable domain (outside the CDR3, taken from reference TRBV5-1 and TRBJ1-1): KAGVTQTPRYLIKTRGQQVTLSCSPISGHRSVSWYQQTPGQGLQFLFEYFSETQRNKGNFPGRFSGRQFSNSRSEMNVSTLELGDSALYLCASSLEYRDTEAFFGQGTRLTVV.

The J gene is TRBJ1-2, the V gene TRBV7-9; no clear D. The germline gives CDR1 SEHNR, CDR2 FQNEAQ (reference sequence). The V and J ends lost 3 bases and 8 bases respectively, with 7 bases between them. This CDR3 region has 11 residues. The CDR3 coding sequence is TGTGCCAGCAGCTTCCAAGGGGGCTACACCTTC. It encodes CASSFQGGYTF.

This clonotype was picked up one time. The genes are TRBV9 and TRBJ2-4; perhaps TRBD2 as D (6 bases). CDR1 and CDR2 from the germline V gene are SGDLS and YYNGEE. V was cut by 4 bases and J by 10 bases, with 21 bases left in between. CDR3 size: 15 residues. The chain's CDR3 is CASSPLGNPAGIQYF. The CDR3 region has the DNA TGTGCCAGCAGCCCCCTGGGTAACCCGGCGGGGATTCAGTACTTC.

The gene calls are TRBV15 and TRBJ2-3, with TRBD2 matching over 9 bases. Unmatched junction bases numbered 12, after V lost 0 bases and J lost 11 bases. The CDR3 consists of 16 residues. Germline-derived CDR1 and CDR2 are LNHNV and YYDKDF (reference sequence). The CDR3 spells CATSRDETSGGSRQYF. CDR3 nucleotides: TGTGCCACCAGCAGAGATGAGACTAGCGGAGGCAGCAGGCAGTATTTT.

The rearrangement links TRBV20-1 to TRBJ2-7; 13 bases match TRBD2. CDR1 is DFQATT and CDR2 is SNEGSKA in the germline V gene (reference sequence). This CDR3 is built from 16 residues. V was clipped by 5 bases and J by 3 bases; unmatched bases: 10. In DNA form, the CDR3 reads TGCAGTGCTGATCCGGGACTAGCGGGGACAGTCTACGAGCAGTACTTC. This codes for CSADPGLAGTVYEQYF.

The CDR3 spells CATSDSRTEAFF. The CDR3 DNA reads TGTGCCACCAGTGACAGCCGCACTGAAGCTTTCTTT. V and J are TRBV24-1 and TRBJ1-1; D uncertain. Germline CDR1 is KGHDR and CDR2 is SFDVKD. The V end lost 4 bases, the J end lost 4 bases, and 6 bases lay between the germline ends. The length of the CDR3 is 12 residues.

V gene TRBV15 combines with J gene TRBJ2-4; possibly TRBD2 for D (5 bases). The CDR3 spans 16 residues. V lost 3 bases and J 0 bases, leaving 12 bases between the germline ends. Looked up from germline, CDR1 is LNHNV and CDR2 is YYDKDF (reference sequence). The DNA of the CDR3 is TGTGCCACCAGCAGTGACGGGGTCCTAGCCAAAAACATTCAGTACTTC. The encoded protein is CATSSDGVLAKNIQYF.

The CDR3, as DNA: TGTGCCAGCAGCGTAGGACTAGCGGGAGTGGAAGAGCAGTACTTC. This sequence encodes CASSVGLAGVEEQYF. The chain is built from TRBV9 and TRBJ2-7, with 12 bases lining up with TRBD2. The germline V gene encodes CDR1 SGDLS and CDR2 YYNGEE. This CDR3 spans 15 amino acids. V shed 0 bases, J shed 7 bases, and the junction held 5 bases outside the gene matches.

The chain carries TRBV7-9 and TRBJ2-7; D gene uncertain. The CDR3 is made up of 14 amino acids. Germline V gene data show CDR1 as SEHNR and CDR2 as FQNEAQ (reference sequence). Between the trimmed V and J ends, which lost 2 bases and 3 bases, there was a span of 11 bases. The CDR3 sequence is CASSLTAGHYEQYF. The CDR3 nucleotides read TGTGCCAGCAGCTTAACAGCCGGCCACTACGAGCAGTACTTC.

The J gene is TRBJ2-7, the V gene TRBV7-9; D ambiguous. The germline V and J ends were trimmed by 5 bases and 7 bases, with 24 bases remaining between them. The CDR3 has 16 amino acids. CDR1 and CDR2 from the germline V gene are SEHNR and FQNEAQ (reference sequence). The CDR3 sequence is CASSLLGWAGPMEQYF. The CDR3, as DNA: TGTGCCAGCAGCCTCCTGGGTTGGGCAGGACCTATGGAGCAGTACTTC.

The chain carries TRBV5-1 and TRBJ2-3; possibly TRBD2 for D (6 bases). This CDR3 contains 16 residues. V lost 0 bases and J 3 bases, leaving 14 bases between the germline ends. Germline CDR1 is SGHRS and CDR2 is YFSETQ. The CDR3 bases are TGCGCCAGCAGCTTGGTGGTCCGGGAGTCAACAGATACGCAGTATTTT. It is translated as CASSLVVRESTDTQYF. The full variable domain, in which reference TRBV5-1 and TRBJ2-3 provide the parts outside the CDR3, is KAGVTQTPRYLIKTRGQQVTLSCSPISGHRSVSWYQQTPGQGLQFLFEYFSETQRNKGNFPGRFSGRQFSNSRSEMNVSTLELGDSALYLCASSLVVRESTDTQYFGPGTRLTVL.

V usage is TRBV4-1 and J usage is TRBJ2-1; 8 positions match TRBD1. Germline trimming cut 1 base from V and 6 bases from J; bases unmatched to any gene: 11. In germline, CDR1 is MGHRA, CDR2 YSYEKL. The CDR3 is 17 amino acids. CDR3 DNA sequence: TGCGCCAGCAGCCAAGTGCCCGTACCGGACAGGGTCAATGAGCAGTTCTTC. This translates into CASSQVPVPDRVNEQFF.